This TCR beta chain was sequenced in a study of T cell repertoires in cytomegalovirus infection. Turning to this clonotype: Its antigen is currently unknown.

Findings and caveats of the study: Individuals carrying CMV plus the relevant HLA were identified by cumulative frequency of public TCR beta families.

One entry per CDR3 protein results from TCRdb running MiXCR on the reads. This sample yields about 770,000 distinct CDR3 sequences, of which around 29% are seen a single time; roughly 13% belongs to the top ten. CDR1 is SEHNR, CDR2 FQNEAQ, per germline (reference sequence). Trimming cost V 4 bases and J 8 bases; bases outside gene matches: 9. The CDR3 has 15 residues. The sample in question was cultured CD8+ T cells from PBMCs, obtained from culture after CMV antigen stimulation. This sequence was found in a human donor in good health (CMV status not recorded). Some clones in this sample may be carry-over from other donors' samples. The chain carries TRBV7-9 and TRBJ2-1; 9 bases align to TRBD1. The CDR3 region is CASSWTGANQDEQFF. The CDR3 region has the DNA TGTGCCAGCAGCTGGACAGGGGCTAACCAAGATGAGCAGTTCTTC.